The 24 T cell receptor beta chains below were found in one sample sequenced in a study of tissue T cells after allogeneic stem cell transplantation. Sequencing used immunoSEQ multiplex PCR; TCRdb keeps in-frame clones, though not all of them. The sample yields approximately 45,000 clones, 73% seen once. Sequenced: sorted cells pooled from one or two spleens. The receptors derive from a pool of C57BL/6 mice in good health.

Note on this clone: Mouse gene names and germline throughout. The CDR3: CASSQEDTQYF. Partial CDR3 DNA: TGTGCCAGCAGCCAAGAAGACACCCAGTAC. The chain joins TRBV5 to TRBJ2-5, with D unclear. The read terminates 1 residue before the CDR3 end, so the remaining end is supplied by the germline J gene. This CDR3 region has 11 residues. V was pared by 0 bases and J by 5 bases, with 0 bases between. The germline gives CDR1 LGHNA, CDR2 YNLKQL (reference sequence).

For this clone: Mouse gene names apply. Partial CDR3 DNA: TGTGCCAGCAGCCAAGAACGGGTCTTC. As protein: CASSQERVF. The whole CDR3 sequence is CASSQERVFF. The chain carries TRBV2 and TRBJ1-1; D is unclear. The observed sequence ends 1 residue before the CDR3 terminus, with the missing tail filled in from the germline J gene. With 0 bases removed from V and 11 bases from J, the gap between germline ends came to 4 bases. This CDR3 comprises 10 residues. Germline V gene lookup returns CDR1 LGHNA and CDR2 YSYQKL.

This clone was seen only a few times. The gene symbols are mouse symbols. From the germline J gene comes the end of the CDR3, since the read stops 1 residue before it. The chain employs TRBV26 and TRBJ1-2; unclear D gene. Trimming removed 8 bases at V and 0 bases at J, with 4 bases between. CDR1 is KGHPV, CDR2 FQNQEV, per germline (reference sequence). This CDR3 contains 11 residues. CDR3 amino acids: CASLANSDYTF. CDR3 bases read: TGTGCCAGCCTAGCAAACTCCGACTACACC.

With regard to this clone: The genes and germline here are from mouse. From the germline J gene comes the end of the CDR3, since the read stops 1 residue before it. The genes are TRBV3 and TRBJ2-7; 8 bases are shared with TRBD1. Germline V gene data show CDR1 as SNHLY and CDR2 as FYNGKV (reference sequence). This CDR3 spans 14 amino acids. The V segment lost 1 base and the J segment 2 bases; nucleotides outside the gene matches: 1. CDR3 DNA (partial): TGTGCCAGCAGCTTAGGGGACAGGACCTATGAACAGTAC. Translation: CASSLGDRTYEQY. The entire CDR3 protein is CASSLGDRTYEQYF.

As regards this clone: Gene names follow the mouse nomenclature. The read gets to within 1 residue of the CDR3 end, and the germline J gene fills in the rest. The sample carries other DNA sequences with the same CDR3. V is TRBV13-3 and J is TRBJ2-7; D is ambiguous. Germline values: CDR1 NNHDY, CDR2 SYVADS. The CDR3 runs to 11 residues. Trimming shortened V by 2 bases and J by 4 bases, and 4 bases separated the two germline ends. CDR3 loop: CASSDSYEQYF. Partial CDR3 DNA: TGTGCCAGCAGTGACAGTTATGAACAGTAC.

A note on this clone: Here the gene names and germline are mouse. The read finishes 1 residue shy of the CDR3 end, and the germline J gene is used to complete it. This chain joins TRBV13-2 and TRBJ2-5; no clear D gene. Trimming stripped 0 bases from V and 0 bases from J, with 5 bases between. Germline lookup yields CDR1 NNHNN and CDR2 SYGAGS (reference sequence). The length of the CDR3 is 14 residues. CDR3 DNA (partial): TGTGCCAGCGGTGATGTGGTTAACCAAGACACCCAGTAC. Protein: CASGDVVNQDTQY. The CDR3 in full is CASGDVVNQDTQYF.

This clone was counted a single time. Mouse names are used for the genes. Read coverage stops 1 residue before the CDR3 terminus; the germline J gene supplies the remainder. The chain is built from TRBV20 and TRBJ1-1; D is unresolved. V was pared by 2 bases and J by 0 bases, with 7 bases between. The CDR3 extends over 13 amino acids. Germline V CDR1 and CDR2: GFQATS, STVNSAI. CDR3 DNA, as far as it was read: TGTGGTGCTAGGTTACACACAAACACAGAAGTCTTC. Translating gives CGARLHTNTEVF. The CDR3 in full is CGARLHTNTEVFF.

About this clone: Genes and germline come from the mouse. The observed sequence ends 1 residue before the CDR3 terminus, with the missing tail filled in from the germline J gene. The V gene is TRBV20, the J gene TRBJ2-3; no firm D call. V gave up 0 bases and J gave up 0 bases, with 7 bases separating them. CDR3 length equals 14 residues. Germline V gene lookup returns CDR1 GFQATS and CDR2 STVNSAI. The sequenced CDR3 bases are TGTGGTGCTAGGGATGGCACTAGTGCAGAAACGCTGTAT. This codes for CGARDGTSAETLY. The entire CDR3 is CGARDGTSAETLYF.

This clone was seen only a few times. Gene names refer to mouse genes. Sequencing ends 1 residue short of the CDR3 end; the germline J gene provides the rest. The chain employs TRBV5 and TRBJ1-5, with 9 bases matching TRBD1. Germline CDR1 and CDR2: LGHNA and YNLKQL (reference sequence). Trimming cost V 4 bases and J 7 bases; bases outside gene matches: 8. The CDR3 covers 15 residues. The part of the CDR3 DNA that was read is TGTGCCAGCAGCCGTACAGGGGGCGCGGAACAGGCTCCGCTT. Its translation: CASSRTGGAEQAPL. The whole CDR3 protein reads CASSRTGGAEQAPLF.

This clone was counted only a few times. Germline and genes here are mouse. The read ends 1 residue before the CDR3 terminus; that terminus is restored from the germline J gene. This chain uses TRBV1 with TRBJ2-7; 8 bases are shared with TRBD1. The V gene's germline CDR1 is NSQYPW and CDR2 LRSPGD (reference sequence). V shed 4 bases, J shed 0 bases, and the junction held 5 bases outside the gene matches. The CDR3 loop spans 15 amino acids. CDR3 sequence: CTCSGTGTGSYEQYF. The CDR3 DNA, read in part, is TGCACCTGCAGTGGAACCGGGACAGGCTCCTATGAACAGTAC. The whole variable domain, remainder taken from reference TRBV1 and TRBJ2-7, is VTLLEQNPRWRLVPRGQAVNLRCILKNSQYPWMSWYQQDLQKQLQWLFTLRSPGDKEVKSLPGADYLATRVTDTELRLQVANMSQGRTLYCTCSGTGTGSYEQYFGPGTRLTVL.

This clone has a handful of counts. Here the gene names and germline are mouse. Read data end 1 residue before the CDR3 end; the end is taken from the germline J gene. This sequence joins TRBV26 and TRBJ2-7; the D gene is possibly TRBD2 (6 bases). The germline V gene has CDR1 KGHPV and CDR2 FQNQEV (reference sequence). Trimming cost V 6 bases and J 6 bases, with 9 bases left between them. The CDR3 has 11 residues. The covered CDR3 bases are TGTGCCAGCAGCCGGGACTTTGAACAGTAC. Translation: CASSRDFEQY. The full-length CDR3 reads as CASSRDFEQYF.

This clone has only one observation. Mouse gene names apply. The CDR3 is cut off 1 residue early in the read; its end comes from the germline J gene. J is TRBJ2-1 and V is TRBV19; tentatively, D is TRBD1 (6 bases). CDR1 is FNHDT and CDR2 is SITEND in the germline V gene (reference sequence). CDR3 length equals 16 residues. The ends were cut back, 2 bases at V and 0 bases at J, with 12 bases in the middle. The sequenced part of the CDR3 DNA is TGTGCCAGCAGTATCCTCCGGGACATTAACTATGCTGAGCAGTTC. This translates into CASSILRDINYAEQF. The full CDR3 protein reads CASSILRDINYAEQFF.

About this clone itself: Mouse names are used for the genes. The CDR3 end falls 1 residue outside the read, so it is completed with the germline J gene. The rearrangement joins TRBV31 to TRBJ2-5; 9 nucleotides match TRBD1. Trimming took 3 bases from V and 5 from J; bases not matched to a gene: 9. This CDR3 is built from 15 residues. Germline-derived CDR1 and CDR2 are GKSSPN and SITVG. CDR3 bases read: TGTGCCTGGAGCCTCGGGACAGGGAGTGTAGACACCCAGTAC. It yields the protein CAWSLGTGSVDTQY. In full, the CDR3 is CAWSLGTGSVDTQYF.

This clone has more than one count but fewer than ten. Mouse names are used for the genes. The CDR3 end lies 1 residue beyond the end of the read and is filled in from the germline J gene. The chain combines TRBV31 with TRBJ2-3; the match to TRBD2 covers 8 bases. V trimming: 5 bases; J trimming: 6 bases; junction bases outside the gene matches: 7. There are 13 residues in the CDR3. Germline V gene lookup returns CDR1 GKSSPN and CDR2 SITVG. The CDR3 DNA, read in part, is TGTGCCTGGGCTCCCCGGGACTGGGAAACGCTGTAT. Translated, it gives CAWAPRDWETLY. The full-length CDR3 reads as CAWAPRDWETLYF.

Regarding this clone: Mouse names are used for the genes. With the read ending 1 residue before the CDR3 end, the germline J gene is used to fill in that end. J is TRBJ1-1 and V is TRBV14; 7 nucleotides match TRBD1. The germline CDR1 and CDR2 sequences are SGHDT and FRDEAV. The CDR3 is 14 amino acids. After removal of 5 bases from V and 0 bases from J, the junction contained 4 bases not matched to a gene. The part of the CDR3 DNA that was read is TGTGCCAGCAGACCGACAGGGTCAAACACAGAAGTCTTC. It specifies CASRPTGSNTEVF. From start to end, the CDR3 is CASRPTGSNTEVFF.

Regarding this clone: Any gene name here is a mouse gene name. The observed sequence ends 1 residue before the CDR3 terminus, with the missing tail filled in from the germline J gene. This rearrangement joins TRBV13-1 to TRBJ1-5; the D is unclear. There are 14 residues in the CDR3. Trimming took 0 bases from V and 1 from J, leaving 5 bases between them. Germline values: CDR1 NSHNY, CDR2 SYGAGN. The sequenced CDR3 bases are TGTGCCAGCAGTGATGCACGAAACAACCAGGCTCCGCTT. It specifies CASSDARNNQAPL. The whole CDR3 is CASSDARNNQAPLF.

This clone was counted a few times. The listed genes are named as in mouse. The read stops 1 residue short of the end of the CDR3; the missing end is completed from the germline J gene. V gene TRBV3 combines with J gene TRBJ1-5; D is perhaps TRBD1 (6 bases). CDR1 and CDR2 from the germline V gene are SNHLY and FYNGKV (reference sequence). The germline V and J ends were trimmed by 6 bases and 0 bases, with 12 bases remaining between them. The CDR3 sequence is 15 residues long. The CDR3 region is CASRLGQNNNQAPLF. Incomplete CDR3 DNA: TGTGCCAGCAGACTTGGACAGAATAACAACCAGGCTCCGCTT.

As concerns this clone: Any gene name here is a mouse gene name. The read ends 1 residue before the CDR3 terminus; that terminus is restored from the germline J gene. This sequence joins TRBV13-3 and TRBJ1-3; D uncertain. Germline lookup yields CDR1 NNHDY and CDR2 SYVADS. CDR3 length: 12 residues. Trimming pared 6 bases from V and 1 base from J, leaving 5 bases between. The CDR3 bases that were read are TGTGCCAGCACCAGATCTGGAAATACGCTCTAT. Translating gives CASTRSGNTLY. In full, the CDR3 is CASTRSGNTLYF.

Note on this clone: Gene names and germline refer to mouse. This CDR3 is also generated by other DNA sequences in the sample. The sequenced CDR3 bases are TGCACCTGCAGTGCAGGACAGAGTCAAAACACCTTGTAC. The encoded protein is CTCSAGQSQNTLY. The whole CDR3 is CTCSAGQSQNTLYF. This rearrangement joins TRBV1 to TRBJ2-4, with D possibly matching TRBD1 (5 bases). The CDR3 goes on 1 residue after the read ends, and that part is filled in from the germline J gene. Germline V lookup: CDR1 NSQYPW, CDR2 LRSPGD (reference sequence). This CDR3 is 14 amino acids long. V lost 1 base to trimming and J lost 0 bases, with 5 bases between them.

As to this clone: Mouse gene names and germline throughout. The sequence runs out 1 residue before the end of the CDR3; the remainder is reconstructed from the germline J gene. This rearrangement joins TRBV3 to TRBJ2-5; 12 bases line up with TRBD2. This CDR3 has 14 residues. Per the germline V gene, CDR1 is SNHLY and CDR2 is FYNGKV (reference sequence). V dropped 4 bases and J dropped 7; count of bases not matched to a gene: 3. Partial CDR3 DNA: TGTGCCAGCAGCTCGACTGGGGGGGCTTACACCCAGTAC. Its protein is CASSSTGGAYTQY. The whole CDR3 region reads CASSSTGGAYTQYF.

This clone was observed a handful of times. The gene names given are mouse names. The CDR3 end falls 1 residue outside the read, so it is completed with the germline J gene. The chain uses TRBV5 and TRBJ2-7; TRBD2 matches at 7 bases. The germline V gene has CDR1 LGHNA and CDR2 YNLKQL (reference sequence). This CDR3 contains 13 residues. The ends lost 5 bases at V and 0 bases at J; junction bases unmatched: 1. The CDR3 DNA, read in part, is TGTGCCAGCAGCACTGGGGACTCCTATGAACAGTAC. Residues: CASSTGDSYEQY. The complete CDR3 sequence is CASSTGDSYEQYF.

In the case of this clone: These gene names are mouse names. The missing CDR3 end, 1 residue past where the read stops, is filled in from the germline J gene. The chain carries TRBV3 and TRBJ2-1, with 10 bases matching TRBD1. Trimming cost V 5 bases and J 7 bases; bases outside gene matches: 5. Germline V CDR1 and CDR2: SNHLY, FYNGKV (reference sequence). The CDR3 contains 14 residues. Incomplete CDR3 DNA: TGTGCCAGCAGCCTCCGGGACAGGGGAGCTGAGCAGTTC. Its protein product is CASSLRDRGAEQF. The entire CDR3 protein reads CASSLRDRGAEQFF.

On this clone itself: Gene names denote mouse genes. The read finishes 1 residue shy of the CDR3 end, and the germline J gene is used to complete it. V is TRBV13-1 and J is TRBJ2-4; 8 bases agree with TRBD2. The ends lost 0 bases at V and 0 bases at J; junction bases unmatched: 3. Germline CDR1 and CDR2: NSHNY and SYGAGN. CDR3 length equals 16 residues. This chain's CDR3 is CASSDGLGGSQNTLYF. CDR3 DNA (partial): TGTGCCAGCAGTGATGGGCTGGGGGGTAGTCAAAACACCTTGTAC.

Note on this clone: These gene names are mouse names. The read comes to an end 1 residue before the CDR3 does, leaving the germline J gene to fill in the end. This chain links TRBV31 with TRBJ2-4, with a weak D call TRBD1 (6 bases). The germline CDR1 and CDR2 sequences are GKSSPN and SITVG. V was pared by 4 bases and J by 0 bases, with 8 bases between. This CDR3 is 13 amino acids long. CDR3 protein: CAWTGVSQNTLYF. CDR3 DNA (partial): TGTGCCTGGACAGGGGTTAGTCAAAACACCTTGTAC.